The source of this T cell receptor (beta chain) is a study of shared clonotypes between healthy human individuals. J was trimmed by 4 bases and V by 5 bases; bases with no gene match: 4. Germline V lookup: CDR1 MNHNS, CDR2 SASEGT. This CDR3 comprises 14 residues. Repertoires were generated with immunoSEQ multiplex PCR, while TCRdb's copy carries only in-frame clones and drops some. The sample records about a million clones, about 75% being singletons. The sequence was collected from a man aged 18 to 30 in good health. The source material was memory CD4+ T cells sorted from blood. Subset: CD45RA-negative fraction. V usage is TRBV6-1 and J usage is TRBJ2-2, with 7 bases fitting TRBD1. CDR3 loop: CASSKQGTTGELFF. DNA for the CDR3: TGTGCCAGCAGTAAACAGGGGACCACCGGGGAGCTGTTTTTT.